The 25 T cell receptor beta chains presented below share a single source sample, sequenced in a study of PD-1 blockade in classical Hodgkin lymphoma (dated by TCRdb to 2019 to 2021). The protocol used for the library was the immunoSEQ multiplex PCR assay. TCRdb took this table from immuneACCESS and kept in-frame rearrangements with V and J called. Such tables lack part of the clones; where checked against another copy, unresolved V genes explain under half of the gap, and the rest is unexplained. For this sample the table gives 31,000 or so clones, of which about 70% were detected only once. The top ten hold under 4.5% of the sample. The time point label for this specimen denotes: cycle 4 day 1 (C4D1), after 6 weeks of nivolumab. All trial patients had relapsed after autologous stem cell transplantation, with cohorts A, B and C differing in prior brentuximab vedotin exposure. The sample consisted of peripheral blood mononuclear cells (PBMCs), taken before the fourth cycle of nivolumab. These receptors were obtained from a human donor with classical Hodgkin lymphoma.

To note about this clone: Germline and junction disagree at one end, which may indicate a read error. The chain couples TRBV7-7 to TRBJ2-3, with TRBD2 identical over 10 bases. From germline, CDR1 is SSHAT and CDR2 FNYEAQ (reference sequence). The CDR3 sequence is 16 residues long. The CDR3 DNA reads as TGTGCTAGCAGTTCTAAAGCGGGAGGGCCTACAGATACGCAGTATTTT. It yields the protein CASSSKAGGPTDTQYF.

The rearrangement links TRBV30 to TRBJ2-6, with TRBD1 matching 9 bases. The CDR3 length is 15 residues. Germline assignment: CDR1 GTSNPN and CDR2 SVGIG (reference sequence). With 8 bases clipped from V and 3 bases from J, the junction kept 8 bases outside the gene matches. As DNA, the CDR3 is TGTGCCGGGTACAGGGGGCAGGGTGGGGCCAACGTCCTGACTTTC. Amino acids: CAGYRGQGGANVLTF.

The V call is TRBV6-6, the J call TRBJ2-2; D might be TRBD2 (5 bases). From germline, CDR1 is MNHNY and CDR2 SVGAGI (reference sequence). The length of the CDR3 is 16 residues. Between the trimmed V and J ends, which lost 0 bases and 6 bases, there was a span of 14 bases. The CDR3 loop reads CASSYSRTLWPGELFF. The CDR3 DNA sequence: TGTGCCAGCAGTTACTCGCGGACTTTGTGGCCCGGGGAGCTGTTTTTT.

The V gene is TRBV7-2, the J gene TRBJ1-1, with D perhaps TRBD1 (6 bases). CDR1 is SGHTA and CDR2 is FQGNSA in the germline V gene. The CDR3 has 12 residues. Trimming took 4 bases from V and 10 from J, leaving 13 bases between them. The CDR3 sequence is CASSSAQGSAFF. CDR3 DNA: TGTGCCAGCAGCTCTGCACAGGGATCAGCTTTCTTT.

The chain recombines TRBV7-9 with TRBJ2-1; unclear D gene. The CDR3 sequence is 14 residues long. V was cut by 3 bases and J by 1 base, with 7 bases left in between. Germline V gene sequence: CDR1 SEHNR, CDR2 FQNEAQ (reference sequence). Here the CDR3 DNA reads TGTGCCAGCAGCTTTAAGGCTTCCTACAATGAGCAGTTCTTC. Translation: CASSFKASYNEQFF.

This rearrangement joins TRBV7-8 to TRBJ2-7, with 8 nucleotides matching TRBD1. This CDR3 spans 16 amino acids. Trimming removed 0 bases from V and 2 bases from J; junction bases left unmatched: 6. The germline CDR1 and CDR2 sequences are SGHVS and FQNEAQ. CDR3 in amino acids: CASSLAATGETYEQYF. DNA of the CDR3: TGTGCCAGCAGCTTAGCGGCGACAGGGGAGACCTACGAGCAGTACTTC.

The chain uses TRBV5-1 and TRBJ2-1; maybe TRBD1 (6 bases). The CDR3 length is 15 residues. The germline V gene has CDR1 SGHRS and CDR2 YFSETQ. Trimming pared 3 bases from V and 0 bases from J, leaving 10 bases between. The CDR3 reads CASSSTGPSYNEQFF. The CDR3 DNA reads TGCGCCAGCAGCTCGACAGGTCCCTCCTACAATGAGCAGTTCTTC.

The chain combines TRBV28 with TRBJ2-1; 10 bases are shared with TRBD2. The CDR3 is made up of 15 amino acids. The germline CDR1 and CDR2 sequences are MDHEN and SYDVKM. V gave up 5 bases and J gave up 3 bases; unmatched junction bases: 4. This CDR3 reads CASSGRTSGYNEQFF. Here the CDR3 DNA reads TGTGCCAGCAGTGGCCGGACTAGCGGCTACAATGAGCAGTTCTTC.

In this sample, this clone turned up a few times. The chain recombines TRBV6-5 with TRBJ1-4, with D tentatively TRBD1 (6 bases). V was cut by 2 bases and J by 3 bases, with 10 bases left in between. Germline assignment: CDR1 MNHEY and CDR2 SVGAGI. CDR3 length equals 15 residues. CDR3 loop: CASSYGGQSNEKLFF. CDR3 bases: TGTGCCAGCAGTTACGGTGGACAGTCTAATGAAAAACTGTTTTTT.

This clone ranks as medium-sized. V gene TRBV13 combines with J gene TRBJ1-1, with 10 positions matching TRBD1. CDR3 length: 18 residues. The junction had 15 bases not matched to a gene; V was cut back by 5 bases and J by 3 bases. Germline V gives CDR1 PRHDT, CDR2 FYEKMQ (reference sequence). The CDR3 spells CASSTRDRGRWLDTEAFF. The CDR3 nucleotides read TGTGCCAGCAGCACTCGGGACAGGGGACGCTGGCTGGACACTGAAGCTTTCTTT. The full variable domain, completed using reference TRBV13 and TRBJ1-1, is AAGVIQSPRHLIKEKRETATLKCYPIPRHDTVYWYQQGPGQDPQFLISFYEKMQSDKGSIPDRFSAQQFSDYHSELNMSSLELGDSALYFCASSTRDRGRWLDTEAFFGQGTRLTVV.

The chain recombines TRBV4-1 with TRBJ2-1, with D perhaps matching TRBD1 (6 bases). CDR1 MGHRA and CDR2 YSYEKL come from the germline V gene. V lost 3 bases and J lost 4, with 16 bases in between. This CDR3 is built from 16 residues. The CDR3 DNA sequence: TGCGCCAGCAGCCACAAAGCCGGGACACTATACAATGAGCAGTTCTTC. Protein: CASSHKAGTLYNEQFF.

CDR3 nucleotide sequence: TGTGCCAGCAGTACCTCGGGACTAGCGGGAGCCCAGCAGTACTTC. It encodes CASSTSGLAGAQQYF. This chain connects TRBV27 to TRBJ2-7, with 14 bases lining up with TRBD2. This CDR3 has 15 residues. V was pared by 5 bases and J by 8 bases, with 8 bases of the junction left unmatched. Germline CDR1 reads MNHEY; CDR2 reads SMNVEV (reference sequence).

The chain recombines TRBV5-8 with TRBJ1-1; D is uncertain. CDR1 SGHTS and CDR2 YDEGEE come from the germline V gene. The germline V and J ends were trimmed by 4 bases and 0 bases, with 4 bases remaining between them. This CDR3 is built from 12 residues. CDR3 nucleotide sequence: TGTGCCAGCAGCCCCATGAACACTGAAGCTTTCTTT. Translating gives CASSPMNTEAFF.

This chain uses TRBV18 with TRBJ2-3, with 9 bases matching TRBD2. In germline, CDR1 is KGHSH, CDR2 LQKENI. CDR3 length equals 15 residues. The ends lost 0 bases at V and 3 bases at J; junction bases unmatched: 1. The CDR3 DNA follows: TGTGCCAGCTCACCACCCGGACTAGCGACAGATACGCAGTATTTT. Protein product: CASSPPGLATDTQYF. Using reference TRBV18 and TRBJ2-3 for the parts outside the CDR3, the full variable domain is NAGVMQNPRHLVRRRGQEARLRCSPMKGHSHVYWYRQLPEEGLKFMVYLQKENIIDESGMPKERFSAEFPKEGPSILRIQQVVRGDSAAYFCASSPPGLATDTQYFGPGTRLTVL.

The chain uses TRBV5-6 and TRBJ1-1, with D possibly TRBD1 on 5 matching bases. Trimming removed 5 bases from V and 0 bases from J, with 14 bases in between. This CDR3 comprises 15 residues. CDR1 and CDR2 (germline): SGHDT, YYEEEE. The CDR3 reads CASSSGKGLNTEAFF. The CDR3 region has the DNA TGTGCCAGCAGTTCGGGAAAGGGGTTGAACACTGAAGCTTTCTTT. The full variable domain, with the rest looked up from reference TRBV5-6 and TRBJ1-1, is DAGVTQSPTHLIKTRGQQVTLRCSPKSGHDTVSWYQQALGQGPQFIFQYYEEEERQRGNFPDRFSGHQFPNYSSELNVNALLLGDSALYLCASSSGKGLNTEAFFGQGTRLTVV.

The rearrangement joins TRBV9 to TRBJ1-2; weak D call: TRBD1 (5 bases). The V gene's germline CDR1 is SGDLS and CDR2 YYNGEE. This CDR3 spans 20 amino acids. The V end was cut by 2 bases, the J end by 1 base, with 27 bases between. CDR3: CASSVATLDSWGQNNYGYTF. The CDR3 region has the DNA TGTGCCAGCAGCGTCGCTACCCTAGACAGCTGGGGCCAGAATAACTATGGCTACACCTTC.

On this clone: At one end, the junction sequence differs from germline, possibly due to a read error. The gene calls are TRBV27 and TRBJ2-2; a possible D gene is TRBD2 (6 bases). CDR1 is MNHEY, CDR2 SMNVEV, per germline (reference sequence). CDR3 length equals 14 residues. CDR3 sequence (DNA): TGTGCCAGTAGTTTATATGGAGGGATCGGGGAGCTGTTTTTT. Encoded protein: CASSLYGGIGELFF.

The genes are TRBV19 and TRBJ2-2; no clear D. Germline values: CDR1 LNHDA, CDR2 SQIVND (reference sequence). The CDR3 loop spans 12 amino acids. Trimming left V 6 bases short and J 6 bases short, with 8 bases between. CDR3 loop: CASSRLAGELFF. In nucleotides, the CDR3 is TGTGCCAGTAGCAGGTTGGCCGGGGAGCTGTTTTTT.

This clone was observed a few times. The chain joins TRBV27 to TRBJ2-1, with 8 positions matching TRBD1. CDR3 size: 15 residues. Germline CDR1 is MNHEY and CDR2 is SMNVEV (reference sequence). The V gene end was trimmed by 2 bases and the J gene end by 4 bases; junction bases not matched to a gene: 4. In DNA, the CDR3 is TGTGCCAGCAGTTTAAGCAGGGGGCCATACAATGAGCAGTTCTTC. It yields the protein CASSLSRGPYNEQFF.

This clone was counted only a few times. CDR3 loop: CASSPGNTQYF. The CDR3 bases are TGTGCCAGCTCACCAGGGAATACGCAGTATTTT. The gene calls are TRBV18 and TRBJ2-3; no clear D. The CDR3 has 11 residues. CDR1 is KGHSH, CDR2 LQKENI, per germline. V shed 2 bases and J shed 7 bases, with 4 bases lying between them.

The rearrangement joins TRBV19 to TRBJ2-7; D is possibly TRBD2 (7 bases). Per germline, CDR1 LNHDA and CDR2 SQIVND (reference sequence). The CDR3 sequence is 15 residues long. V gave up 5 bases and J gave up 4 bases, with 18 bases separating them. Written as DNA, the CDR3 is TGTGCCAGTAGTGAGGGGGGGCCGCCCTGGTACGAGCAGTACTTC. This translates into CASSEGGPPWYEQYF.

This clone is a singleton in its sample. The chain links TRBV6-5 to TRBJ2-2, with D perhaps matching TRBD1 or TRBD2 (5 bases each). CDR3 size: 15 residues. V was shortened by 7 bases and J by 7 bases, with 19 bases between the two germline ends. Germline V gene sequence: CDR1 MNHEY, CDR2 SVGAGI. The CDR3 DNA reads TGTGCCAGCAACCCGAGTTGGGGGAGTGTCGGGGAGCTGTTTTTT. Translation: CASNPSWGSVGELFF.

The gene calls are TRBV28 and TRBJ1-5; TRBD1 agrees at 11 bases. Germline V gene data show CDR1 as MDHEN and CDR2 as SYDVKM. V was pared by 5 bases and J by 6 bases, with 6 bases of the junction left unmatched. The CDR3 runs to 15 residues. CDR3 protein: CASSPWTGGSQPQHF. In DNA, the CDR3 is TGTGCCAGCAGTCCGTGGACAGGGGGCAGTCAGCCCCAGCATTTT.

The rearrangement joins TRBV10-3 to TRBJ2-2, with a possible D match to TRBD1 (5 bases). The CDR3 covers 15 residues. CDR1 and CDR2 (germline): ENHRY, SYGVKD. Deletions cut 4 bases from V and 2 bases from J, with 11 bases between. The CDR3 region is CAISVGQGNTGELFF. The CDR3 DNA follows: TGTGCCATCAGTGTTGGTCAGGGAAACACCGGGGAGCTGTTTTTT.

The J gene is TRBJ1-2, the V gene TRBV7-2, with D possibly being TRBD1 (5 bases). The CDR3 runs to 15 residues. Trimming removed 1 base from V and 3 bases from J, with 12 bases in between. The germline V gene has CDR1 SGHTA and CDR2 FQGNSA. This CDR3 is CASSLVGRDDYGYTF. CDR3 in DNA: TGTGCCAGCAGCTTAGTAGGCAGGGACGACTATGGCTACACCTTC.